These 8 T cell receptor beta chains were sequenced from one sample in a study of Ad26.COV2.S vaccination and SARS-CoV-2 variants (dated by TCRdb to 2020 to 2023). Library preparation was by the immunoSEQ multiplex PCR assay. Here the immuneACCESS table is served through TCRdb, limited to in-frame sequences with V and J called. Missing clones are a known gap in these copies; in checked studies unresolved V genes cover under half, and the rest lacks a known reason. The sample table holds about 250,000 clones, of which 87% were seen once. Clones ranked in the top ten supply approximately 3.3% of the sample. The treatment or condition label on this specimen signifies: over 15 received Ad26.COV2.S at low or high dose, single or two shots; 5 received placebo; per-sample allocation not given. For vaccine and placebo recipients, the sequenced repertoires came from samples collected on day 63 after the first injection.

The specimen comprised peripheral blood, sampled in a trial of Ad26.COV2.S vaccine versus placebo. The receptor source for this set is a person aged 18-65 years who received the Ad26.COV2.S COVID-19 vaccine or a placebo.

A word on this clone: At the DNA level, this CDR3 is encoded by other sequences in the same sample as well. The chain is built from TRBV19 and TRBJ2-5; weak D call: TRBD1 (6 bases). Germline CDR1 is LNHDA and CDR2 is SQIVND (reference sequence). The CDR3 contains 13 residues. The V end was cut by 6 bases, the J end by 5 bases, with 13 bases between. CDR3 in amino acids: CASSLQGAETQYF. Written as DNA, the CDR3 is TGTGCCAGTAGCTTACAGGGCGCGGAGACCCAGTACTTC.

The chain employs TRBV24-1 and TRBJ2-2; a weak D match, TRBD2 (6 bases). Trimming removed 10 bases from V and 2 bases from J, with 13 bases in between. CDR3 length: 14 amino acids. Looked up from germline, CDR1 is KGHDR and CDR2 is SFDVKD. The CDR3 region is CATAPGVNTGELFF. In DNA form, the CDR3 reads TGTGCCACGGCTCCGGGGGTAAACACCGGGGAGCTGTTTTTT.

The CDR3 sequence: CASSPRQPGETQYF. The CDR3 DNA follows: TGTGCCAGCAGCCCAAGACAGCCGGGGGAGACCCAGTACTTC. The gene calls are TRBV7-2 and TRBJ2-5; D may match TRBD1 or TRBD2 (5 bases each). The germline V and J ends were trimmed by 5 bases and 5 bases, with 15 bases remaining between them. There are 14 residues in the CDR3. From germline, CDR1 is SGHTA and CDR2 FQGNSA.

The genes are TRBV18 and TRBJ1-3; D gene ambiguous. CDR3 size: 12 residues. Germline lookup yields CDR1 KGHSH and CDR2 LQKENI. Deletions cut 4 bases from V and 8 bases from J, with 9 bases between. CDR3 in DNA: TGTGCCAGCTCACTCGTGGGTGACACCATATATTTT. Its protein product is CASSLVGDTIYF.

This clone was counted once. The chain's CDR3 is CASSYNAGRGTEAFF. The CDR3 coding sequence is TGTGCCAGCAGTTACAACGCAGGGAGGGGCACTGAAGCTTTCTTT. V usage is TRBV6-5 and J usage is TRBJ1-1; TRBD1 might be the D (5 bases). The CDR3 is 15 amino acids. Between the trimmed V and J ends, which lost 2 bases and 4 bases, there was a span of 14 bases. The V gene's germline CDR1 is MNHEY and CDR2 SVGAGI.

The chain couples TRBV6-5 to TRBJ1-1; possible D gene TRBD1, 5 bases. The V and J ends lost 9 bases and 4 bases respectively, with 9 bases between them. The CDR3 covers 11 residues. Germline CDR1 reads MNHEY; CDR2 reads SVGAGI. The CDR3 region has the DNA TGTGCCAGTCAGGGACCCACTGAAGCTTTCTTT. As protein: CASQGPTEAFF.

The rearrangement links TRBV10-3 to TRBJ2-1; 7 bases agree with TRBD2. Germline CDR1 ENHRY, CDR2 SYGVKD. The CDR3 is 16 amino acids. The ends lost 2 bases at V and 2 bases at J; junction bases unmatched: 6. DNA of the CDR3: TGTGCCATCAGTGAGCGGCGCGGGAGAACCTACAATGAGCAGTTCTTC. This gives the protein CAISERRGRTYNEQFF.

This sequence joins TRBV3-1 (or the pseudogene TRBV3-2) and TRBJ1-3; no clear D gene. The germline gives CDR1 LGHDT, CDR2 YNNKEL (reference sequence). V lost 3 bases and J lost 3, with 6 bases in between. The CDR3 is 13 amino acids. The CDR3 protein is CASSQGNGNTIYF. As DNA, the CDR3 is TGTGCCAGCAGCCAGGGAAATGGAAACACCATATATTTT.